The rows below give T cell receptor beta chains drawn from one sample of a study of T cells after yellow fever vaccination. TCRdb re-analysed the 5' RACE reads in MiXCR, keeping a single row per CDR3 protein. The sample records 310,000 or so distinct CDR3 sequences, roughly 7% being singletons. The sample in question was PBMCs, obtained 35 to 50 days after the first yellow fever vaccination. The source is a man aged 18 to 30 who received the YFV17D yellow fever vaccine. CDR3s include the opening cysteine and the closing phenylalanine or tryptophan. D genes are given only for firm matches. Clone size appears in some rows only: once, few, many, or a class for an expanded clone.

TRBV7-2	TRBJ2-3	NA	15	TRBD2	CASSFLGLVADTQYF	TGTGCCAGCAGCTTCCTCGGACTAGTAGCAGATACGCAGTATTTT
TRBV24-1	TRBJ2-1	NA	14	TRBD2	CATRPGLAGTEQFF	TGTGCCACCAGGCCGGGACTAGCGGGGACTGAGCAGTTCTTC
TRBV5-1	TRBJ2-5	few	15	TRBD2	CASSFASGAWETQYF	TGCGCCAGCAGCTTTGCTAGCGGGGCGTGGGAGACCCAGTACTTC
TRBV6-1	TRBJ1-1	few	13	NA	CASGVHMNTEAFF	TGTGCCAGCGGGGTTCACATGAACACTGAAGCTTTCTTT
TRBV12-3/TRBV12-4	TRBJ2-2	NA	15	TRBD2	CASSLASGRTGELFF	TGTGCCAGCAGTTTAGCTAGCGGGAGGACCGGGGAGCTGTTTTTT
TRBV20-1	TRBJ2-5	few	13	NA	CSGMKRGEETQYF	TGCAGTGGCATGAAGAGGGGCGAAGAGACCCAGTACTTC
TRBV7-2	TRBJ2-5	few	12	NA	CASSPARKTQYF	TGTGCCAGCAGTCCCGCAAGGAAGACCCAGTACTTC
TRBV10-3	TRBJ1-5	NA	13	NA	CAISGTEYQPQHF	TGTGCCATCAGTGGGACAGAGTATCAGCCCCAGCATTTT
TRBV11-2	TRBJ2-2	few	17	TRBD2	CASSSWLAETNTGELFF	TGTGCCAGCAGCTCATGGCTAGCGGAAACGAACACCGGGGAGCTGTTTTTT
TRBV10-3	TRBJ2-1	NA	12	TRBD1	CATGQGVDEQFF	TGTGCCACCGGACAGGGCGTAGATGAGCAGTTCTTC
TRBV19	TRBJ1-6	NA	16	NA	CASSIPGRAYNSPLHF	TGTGCCAGTAGTATCCCAGGACGGGCCTATAATTCACCCCTCCACTTT
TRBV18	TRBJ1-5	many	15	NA	CASSLEQGSNQPQHF	TGTGCCAGCTCCCTAGAACAGGGAAGCAATCAGCCCCAGCATTTT
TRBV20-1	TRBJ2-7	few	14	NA	CSARGLPGGDEQYF	TGCAGTGCTAGAGGTCTCCCCGGCGGGGACGAGCAGTACTTC
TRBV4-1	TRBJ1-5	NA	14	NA	CASSQGQANQPQHF	TGCGCCAGCAGCCAAGGCCAGGCCAATCAGCCCCAGCATTTT
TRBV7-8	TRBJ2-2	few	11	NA	CASSPYSKLFF	TGTGCCAGCAGCCCGTACTCGAAGCTGTTTTTT
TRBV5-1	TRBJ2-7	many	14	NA	CASSGGGPGNEQYF	TGCGCCAGCAGCGGCGGGGGCCCTGGAAACGAGCAGTACTTC
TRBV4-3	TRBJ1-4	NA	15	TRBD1	CASSQRQGEYEKLFF	TGCGCCAGCAGCCAAAGACAGGGGGAATACGAAAAACTGTTTTTT
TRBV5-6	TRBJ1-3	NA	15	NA	CASSRIQGRGNTIYF	TGTGCCAGCAGCCGTATCCAAGGGAGGGGAAACACCATATATTTT
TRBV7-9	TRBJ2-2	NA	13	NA	CASSLLVPGELFF	TGTGCCAGCAGCTTGCTAGTCCCCGGGGAGCTGTTTTTT
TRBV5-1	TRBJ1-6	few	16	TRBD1	CASSLGTGSYNSPLHF	TGCGCCAGCAGCTTGGGGACAGGCTCCTATAATTCACCCCTCCACTTT
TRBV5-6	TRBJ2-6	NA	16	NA	CASSLGVSSGANVLTF	TGTGCCAGCAGCTTAGGAGTGAGCTCTGGGGCCAACGTCCTGACTTTC